Following are 26 T cell receptor beta chains from one sample sequenced in a study of control samples from healthy donors and cancer patients. Some clones are missing from TCRdb's copy, which holds only in-frame ones; the method was immunoSEQ multiplex PCR. The table lists 110,000 to 150,000 clones, 89% of them singletons. The sample consisted of blood. The receptor set was obtained from a man aged 25 to 40 in good health.

The chain recombines TRBV2 with TRBJ2-2; 8 bases match TRBD1. CDR3 length equals 14 residues. Per the germline V gene, CDR1 is SNHLY and CDR2 is FYNNEI. V dropped 2 bases and J dropped 7; count of bases not matched to a gene: 3. The CDR3 protein is CASSEQGAFGELFF. The CDR3, as DNA: TGTGCCAGCAGTGAACAGGGGGCGTTCGGGGAGCTGTTTTTT.

The genes are TRBV3-1 (or the pseudogene TRBV3-2) and TRBJ1-5, with D perhaps matching TRBD1 (5 bases). There are 21 residues in the CDR3. V lost 1 base, J lost 0 bases, and 25 bases lay in between. The V gene's germline CDR1 is LGHDT and CDR2 YNNKEL (reference sequence). The CDR3 protein is CASSQGSTRRRANYSNQPQHF. Here the CDR3 DNA reads TGTGCCAGCAGCCAAGGTTCGACAAGGCGCAGGGCCAACTATAGCAATCAGCCCCAGCATTTT.

The V and J genes are TRBV16 and TRBJ1-6, with D maybe TRBD1 (5 bases). The CDR3 sequence is 15 residues long. V was cut by 0 bases and J by 5 bases, with 8 bases left in between. Germline V gene data show CDR1 as KGHSY and CDR2 as FQNENV. The CDR3 sequence: CASSQSGTNNSPLHF. DNA for the CDR3: TGTGCCAGCAGCCAATCGGGGACTAATAATTCACCCCTCCACTTT.

The rearrangement links TRBV19 to TRBJ1-2; TRBD1 agrees at 7 bases. Germline CDR1 is LNHDA and CDR2 is SQIVND (reference sequence). Trimming at V came to 9 bases and at J to 4 bases, leaving 5 bases not matched to a gene. The CDR3 loop spans 12 amino acids. In DNA form, the CDR3 reads TGTGCCAGCTCACAGGGGTTCTATGGCTACACCTTC. The encoded protein is CASSQGFYGYTF.

The V call is TRBV7-3, the J call TRBJ2-7, with 10 bases matching TRBD2. The CDR3 contains 16 residues. J was trimmed by 3 bases and V by 5 bases; bases with no gene match: 10. CDR1 is SGHTA and CDR2 is FQGTGA in the germline V gene. The CDR3 sequence is CASSPTGTSDYYEQYF. DNA for the CDR3: TGTGCCAGCAGCCCAACCGGGACTAGCGATTACTACGAGCAGTACTTC.

V usage is TRBV6-6 and J usage is TRBJ2-5; D is possibly TRBD2 (7 bases). Germline loops: CDR1 MNHNY, CDR2 SVGAGI (reference sequence). Between the trimmed V and J ends, which lost 5 bases and 4 bases, there was a span of 14 bases. This CDR3 is 14 amino acids long. In DNA, the CDR3 is TGTGCCAGCAGTGTGTCCGGGGGGCTAGAGACCCAGTACTTC. Translation gives CASSVSGGLETQYF.

This sequence joins TRBV5-5 and TRBJ1-1; 11 bases line up with TRBD1. CDR3 length: 15 amino acids. V was clipped by 4 bases and J by 4 bases; unmatched bases: 6. From germline, CDR1 is SGHKS and CDR2 YYEKEE (reference sequence). Written as DNA, the CDR3 is TGTGCCAGCAGCCTGGCGGGGACAGGGGGCACTGAAGCTTTCTTT. This gives the protein CASSLAGTGGTEAFF.

This chain links TRBV2 with TRBJ1-1, with 8 bases that match TRBD1. V gave up 6 bases and J gave up 5 bases; unmatched junction bases: 2. The germline V gene encodes CDR1 SNHLY and CDR2 FYNNEI. This CDR3 spans 12 amino acids. The CDR3 here is CASRTGGTEAFF. CDR3 coding DNA: TGTGCCAGCAGAACAGGGGGGACTGAAGCTTTCTTT. The full variable domain, its missing parts supplied by reference TRBV2 and TRBJ1-1, is EPEVTQTPSHQVTQMGQEVILRCVPISNHLYFYWYRQILGQKVEFLVSFYNNEISEKSEIFDDQFSVERPDGSNFTLKIRSTKLEDSAMYFCASRTGGTEAFFGQGTRLTVV.

This chain connects TRBV7-2 to TRBJ2-5, with 12 bases aligning to TRBD2. This CDR3 is 17 amino acids long. Unmatched junction bases numbered 7, after V lost 5 bases and J lost 0 bases. In germline, CDR1 is SGHTA, CDR2 FQGNSA. Here the CDR3 reads CASSTGLAGPDQETQYF. The CDR3 DNA follows: TGTGCCAGCAGCACGGGACTAGCGGGCCCCGACCAAGAGACCCAGTACTTC.

The chain is built from TRBV5-1 and TRBJ1-4; the match to TRBD1 covers 9 bases. Germline-derived CDR1 and CDR2 are SGHRS and YFSETQ. The V and J ends lost 4 bases and 3 bases, in that order; junction bases with no gene match: 13. This CDR3 spans 18 amino acids. In DNA, the CDR3 is TGCGCCAGCAGCCCGGGTTTGAAACAGGGGGCTTCTAATGAAAAACTGTTTTTT. Residues: CASSPGLKQGASNEKLFF. Combining the CDR3 with reference TRBV5-1 and TRBJ1-4 gives the whole variable domain KAGVTQTPRYLIKTRGQQVTLSCSPISGHRSVSWYQQTPGQGLQFLFEYFSETQRNKGNFPGRFSGRQFSNSRSEMNVSTLELGDSALYLCASSPGLKQGASNEKLFFGSGTQLSVL.

The chain joins TRBV7-6 to TRBJ1-4; 8 bases agree with TRBD1. The CDR3 sequence is 16 residues long. The junction had 13 bases not matched to a gene; V was cut back by 5 bases and J by 8 bases. The germline V gene has CDR1 SGHVS and CDR2 FNYEAQ. CDR3 nucleotide sequence: TGTGCCAGCAGCGAGATGCCGGCAGGGGGCGGGGAAAAACTGTTTTTT. It translates to CASSEMPAGGGEKLFF. Supplemented by reference TRBV7-6 and TRBJ1-4, the full variable domain reads GAGVSQSPRYKVTKRGQDVALRCDPISGHVSLYWYRQALGQGPEFLTYFNYEAQQDKSGLPNDRFSAERPEGSISTLTIQRTEQRDSAMYRCASSEMPAGGGEKLFFGSGTQLSVL.

The J gene is TRBJ1-5, the V gene TRBV7-2; TRBD1 aligns across 12 bases. J lost 1 base, V lost 5 bases, and 12 bases had no gene match. The CDR3 runs 19 residues. Germline V gives CDR1 SGHTA, CDR2 FQGNSA. The DNA for the CDR3 is TGTGCCAGCAGCCTAACTGGGACAGGGGGCTTTGGGAGCAATCAGCCCCAGCATTTT. It specifies CASSLTGTGGFGSNQPQHF.

The V and J genes are TRBV5-1 and TRBJ2-2; a weak D match, TRBD1 (7 bases). The V gene lost 4 bases and the J gene lost 0 bases, with 13 bases spanning the gap. This CDR3 contains 16 residues. Germline CDR1 is SGHRS and CDR2 is YFSETQ. DNA of the CDR3: TGCGCCAGCAGCGAAGGCGGGACAGCGAACACCGGGGAGCTGTTTTTT. It codes for CASSEGGTANTGELFF.

This chain links TRBV27 with TRBJ2-7, with a tentative D call TRBD2 (6 bases). The V end was cut by 3 bases, the J end by 2 bases, with 14 bases between. The CDR3 totals 15 residues. In germline, CDR1 is MNHEY, CDR2 SMNVEV (reference sequence). CDR3 DNA sequence: TGTGCCAGCAGTTTGTTTAGCGGACAAACCTACGAGCAGTACTTC. Its protein is CASSLFSGQTYEQYF.

The DNA of the CDR3 is TGTGCCAGCAGCGTGGCCGGGAGCCAAATCTACGAGCAGTACTTC. Its translation is CASSVAGSQIYEQYF. The J gene is TRBJ2-7, the V gene TRBV9, with a possible D match to TRBD2 (6 bases). Germline-derived CDR1 and CDR2 are SGDLS and YYNGEE. The CDR3 totals 15 residues. The V gene lost 2 bases and the J gene lost 3 bases, with 15 bases spanning the gap.

This chain uses TRBV4-2 with TRBJ1-2, with TRBD1 matching over 9 bases. The CDR3 loop spans 15 amino acids. The V gene end was trimmed by 0 bases and the J gene end by 2 bases; junction bases not matched to a gene: 1. Germline V gene lookup returns CDR1 LGHNA and CDR2 YNFKEQ. CDR3 DNA: TGTGCCAGCAGCCAAGAGGGGACAGGGAACTATGGCTACACCTTC. This sequence encodes CASSQEGTGNYGYTF.

The chain's CDR3 is CASSSPPAEQYF. In DNA form, the CDR3 reads TGTGCCAGCAGTAGCCCCCCAGCCGAGCAGTACTTC. The V gene is TRBV5-8, the J gene TRBJ2-7; D is ambiguous. The V and J ends lost 5 bases and 6 bases respectively, with 12 bases between them. This CDR3 spans 12 amino acids. CDR1 is SGHTS and CDR2 is YDEGEE in the germline V gene.

V usage is TRBV27 and J usage is TRBJ1-1; 7 bases align to TRBD1. Trimming removed 5 bases from V and 10 bases from J; junction bases left unmatched: 10. This CDR3 contains 13 residues. Germline CDR1 MNHEY, CDR2 SMNVEV (reference sequence). The CDR3 loop is CASSGGSGGVAFF. CDR3 nucleotides: TGTGCCAGCAGTGGGGGGTCAGGGGGGGTAGCTTTCTTT.

This clone was counted a few times. CDR3 protein: CASSFISGNTEAFF. The CDR3 nucleotides read TGTGCCAGCAGCTTTATATCTGGGAACACTGAAGCTTTCTTT. J is TRBJ1-1 and V is TRBV7-8; no clear D. This CDR3 contains 14 residues. The germline V gene encodes CDR1 SGHVS and CDR2 FQNEAQ. Trimming shortened V by 3 bases and J by 1 base, and 9 bases separated the two germline ends.

This rearrangement joins TRBV10-1 to TRBJ1-3; D gene uncertain. Between the trimmed V and J ends, which lost 2 bases and 0 bases, there was a span of 11 bases. The CDR3 covers 16 residues. The germline CDR1 and CDR2 sequences are WNHNN and SYGVQD (reference sequence). The CDR3 sequence is CASSETSVNSGNTIYF. The CDR3 DNA reads as TGCGCCAGCAGTGAGACCTCAGTGAACTCTGGAAACACCATATATTTT.

This chain connects TRBV7-2 to TRBJ2-5; 8 bases line up with TRBD2. CDR3 size: 16 residues. The J segment lost 4 bases and the V segment lost 4 bases, leaving 11 bases of the junction unmatched. Looked up from germline, CDR1 is SGHTA and CDR2 is FQGNSA. The CDR3 coding sequence is TGTGCCAGCAGCTCCCGGGAGGGCCTCGGTCCAGAGACCCAGTACTTC. The encoded protein is CASSSREGLGPETQYF.

This clone occurred once. The rearrangement uses TRBV19 and TRBJ1-3; tentatively, D is TRBD1 (6 bases). Germline CDR1 is LNHDA and CDR2 is SQIVND (reference sequence). Trimming took 8 bases from V and 0 from J, leaving 11 bases between them. The CDR3 is 14 residues long. The chain's CDR3 is CASGGGNSGNTIYF. Here the CDR3 DNA reads TGTGCCAGTGGAGGGGGAAACTCTGGAAACACCATATATTTT.

J is TRBJ1-2 and V is TRBV4-1; the D is unclear. This CDR3 has 15 residues. V was pared by 1 base and J by 0 bases, with 9 bases between. CDR1 is MGHRA, CDR2 YSYEKL, per germline. The CDR3 sequence: CASSQGQLPNYGYTF. The CDR3 DNA follows: TGCGCCAGCAGCCAAGGCCAGCTCCCTAACTATGGCTACACCTTC.

The rearrangement links TRBV2 to TRBJ1-1; D call uncertain. Germline V gene sequence: CDR1 SNHLY, CDR2 FYNNEI. V was cut by 5 bases and J by 6 bases, with 13 bases left in between. The CDR3 runs to 13 residues. CDR3 DNA sequence: TGTGCCAGCAGTTTCAACGTAGGAGCTGAAGCTTTCTTT. Translation: CASSFNVGAEAFF.

V usage is TRBV12-3 or TRBV12-4 and J usage is TRBJ1-5; D gene ambiguous. The CDR3 spans 12 residues. The germline V and J ends were trimmed by 0 bases and 6 bases, with 3 bases remaining between them. The CDR3 loop is CASSLASQPQHF. CDR3 DNA: TGTGCCAGCAGTTTAGCGAGTCAGCCCCAGCATTTT.

J is TRBJ2-5 and V is TRBV18; D perhaps matches TRBD2 (5 bases). CDR1 is KGHSH and CDR2 is LQKENI in the germline V gene. The ends were cut back, 2 bases at V and 6 bases at J, with 10 bases in the middle. CDR3 length: 13 amino acids. The CDR3 loop is CASSPERQQTQYF. As DNA, the CDR3 is TGTGCCAGCTCACCAGAGCGGCAGCAGACCCAGTACTTC.